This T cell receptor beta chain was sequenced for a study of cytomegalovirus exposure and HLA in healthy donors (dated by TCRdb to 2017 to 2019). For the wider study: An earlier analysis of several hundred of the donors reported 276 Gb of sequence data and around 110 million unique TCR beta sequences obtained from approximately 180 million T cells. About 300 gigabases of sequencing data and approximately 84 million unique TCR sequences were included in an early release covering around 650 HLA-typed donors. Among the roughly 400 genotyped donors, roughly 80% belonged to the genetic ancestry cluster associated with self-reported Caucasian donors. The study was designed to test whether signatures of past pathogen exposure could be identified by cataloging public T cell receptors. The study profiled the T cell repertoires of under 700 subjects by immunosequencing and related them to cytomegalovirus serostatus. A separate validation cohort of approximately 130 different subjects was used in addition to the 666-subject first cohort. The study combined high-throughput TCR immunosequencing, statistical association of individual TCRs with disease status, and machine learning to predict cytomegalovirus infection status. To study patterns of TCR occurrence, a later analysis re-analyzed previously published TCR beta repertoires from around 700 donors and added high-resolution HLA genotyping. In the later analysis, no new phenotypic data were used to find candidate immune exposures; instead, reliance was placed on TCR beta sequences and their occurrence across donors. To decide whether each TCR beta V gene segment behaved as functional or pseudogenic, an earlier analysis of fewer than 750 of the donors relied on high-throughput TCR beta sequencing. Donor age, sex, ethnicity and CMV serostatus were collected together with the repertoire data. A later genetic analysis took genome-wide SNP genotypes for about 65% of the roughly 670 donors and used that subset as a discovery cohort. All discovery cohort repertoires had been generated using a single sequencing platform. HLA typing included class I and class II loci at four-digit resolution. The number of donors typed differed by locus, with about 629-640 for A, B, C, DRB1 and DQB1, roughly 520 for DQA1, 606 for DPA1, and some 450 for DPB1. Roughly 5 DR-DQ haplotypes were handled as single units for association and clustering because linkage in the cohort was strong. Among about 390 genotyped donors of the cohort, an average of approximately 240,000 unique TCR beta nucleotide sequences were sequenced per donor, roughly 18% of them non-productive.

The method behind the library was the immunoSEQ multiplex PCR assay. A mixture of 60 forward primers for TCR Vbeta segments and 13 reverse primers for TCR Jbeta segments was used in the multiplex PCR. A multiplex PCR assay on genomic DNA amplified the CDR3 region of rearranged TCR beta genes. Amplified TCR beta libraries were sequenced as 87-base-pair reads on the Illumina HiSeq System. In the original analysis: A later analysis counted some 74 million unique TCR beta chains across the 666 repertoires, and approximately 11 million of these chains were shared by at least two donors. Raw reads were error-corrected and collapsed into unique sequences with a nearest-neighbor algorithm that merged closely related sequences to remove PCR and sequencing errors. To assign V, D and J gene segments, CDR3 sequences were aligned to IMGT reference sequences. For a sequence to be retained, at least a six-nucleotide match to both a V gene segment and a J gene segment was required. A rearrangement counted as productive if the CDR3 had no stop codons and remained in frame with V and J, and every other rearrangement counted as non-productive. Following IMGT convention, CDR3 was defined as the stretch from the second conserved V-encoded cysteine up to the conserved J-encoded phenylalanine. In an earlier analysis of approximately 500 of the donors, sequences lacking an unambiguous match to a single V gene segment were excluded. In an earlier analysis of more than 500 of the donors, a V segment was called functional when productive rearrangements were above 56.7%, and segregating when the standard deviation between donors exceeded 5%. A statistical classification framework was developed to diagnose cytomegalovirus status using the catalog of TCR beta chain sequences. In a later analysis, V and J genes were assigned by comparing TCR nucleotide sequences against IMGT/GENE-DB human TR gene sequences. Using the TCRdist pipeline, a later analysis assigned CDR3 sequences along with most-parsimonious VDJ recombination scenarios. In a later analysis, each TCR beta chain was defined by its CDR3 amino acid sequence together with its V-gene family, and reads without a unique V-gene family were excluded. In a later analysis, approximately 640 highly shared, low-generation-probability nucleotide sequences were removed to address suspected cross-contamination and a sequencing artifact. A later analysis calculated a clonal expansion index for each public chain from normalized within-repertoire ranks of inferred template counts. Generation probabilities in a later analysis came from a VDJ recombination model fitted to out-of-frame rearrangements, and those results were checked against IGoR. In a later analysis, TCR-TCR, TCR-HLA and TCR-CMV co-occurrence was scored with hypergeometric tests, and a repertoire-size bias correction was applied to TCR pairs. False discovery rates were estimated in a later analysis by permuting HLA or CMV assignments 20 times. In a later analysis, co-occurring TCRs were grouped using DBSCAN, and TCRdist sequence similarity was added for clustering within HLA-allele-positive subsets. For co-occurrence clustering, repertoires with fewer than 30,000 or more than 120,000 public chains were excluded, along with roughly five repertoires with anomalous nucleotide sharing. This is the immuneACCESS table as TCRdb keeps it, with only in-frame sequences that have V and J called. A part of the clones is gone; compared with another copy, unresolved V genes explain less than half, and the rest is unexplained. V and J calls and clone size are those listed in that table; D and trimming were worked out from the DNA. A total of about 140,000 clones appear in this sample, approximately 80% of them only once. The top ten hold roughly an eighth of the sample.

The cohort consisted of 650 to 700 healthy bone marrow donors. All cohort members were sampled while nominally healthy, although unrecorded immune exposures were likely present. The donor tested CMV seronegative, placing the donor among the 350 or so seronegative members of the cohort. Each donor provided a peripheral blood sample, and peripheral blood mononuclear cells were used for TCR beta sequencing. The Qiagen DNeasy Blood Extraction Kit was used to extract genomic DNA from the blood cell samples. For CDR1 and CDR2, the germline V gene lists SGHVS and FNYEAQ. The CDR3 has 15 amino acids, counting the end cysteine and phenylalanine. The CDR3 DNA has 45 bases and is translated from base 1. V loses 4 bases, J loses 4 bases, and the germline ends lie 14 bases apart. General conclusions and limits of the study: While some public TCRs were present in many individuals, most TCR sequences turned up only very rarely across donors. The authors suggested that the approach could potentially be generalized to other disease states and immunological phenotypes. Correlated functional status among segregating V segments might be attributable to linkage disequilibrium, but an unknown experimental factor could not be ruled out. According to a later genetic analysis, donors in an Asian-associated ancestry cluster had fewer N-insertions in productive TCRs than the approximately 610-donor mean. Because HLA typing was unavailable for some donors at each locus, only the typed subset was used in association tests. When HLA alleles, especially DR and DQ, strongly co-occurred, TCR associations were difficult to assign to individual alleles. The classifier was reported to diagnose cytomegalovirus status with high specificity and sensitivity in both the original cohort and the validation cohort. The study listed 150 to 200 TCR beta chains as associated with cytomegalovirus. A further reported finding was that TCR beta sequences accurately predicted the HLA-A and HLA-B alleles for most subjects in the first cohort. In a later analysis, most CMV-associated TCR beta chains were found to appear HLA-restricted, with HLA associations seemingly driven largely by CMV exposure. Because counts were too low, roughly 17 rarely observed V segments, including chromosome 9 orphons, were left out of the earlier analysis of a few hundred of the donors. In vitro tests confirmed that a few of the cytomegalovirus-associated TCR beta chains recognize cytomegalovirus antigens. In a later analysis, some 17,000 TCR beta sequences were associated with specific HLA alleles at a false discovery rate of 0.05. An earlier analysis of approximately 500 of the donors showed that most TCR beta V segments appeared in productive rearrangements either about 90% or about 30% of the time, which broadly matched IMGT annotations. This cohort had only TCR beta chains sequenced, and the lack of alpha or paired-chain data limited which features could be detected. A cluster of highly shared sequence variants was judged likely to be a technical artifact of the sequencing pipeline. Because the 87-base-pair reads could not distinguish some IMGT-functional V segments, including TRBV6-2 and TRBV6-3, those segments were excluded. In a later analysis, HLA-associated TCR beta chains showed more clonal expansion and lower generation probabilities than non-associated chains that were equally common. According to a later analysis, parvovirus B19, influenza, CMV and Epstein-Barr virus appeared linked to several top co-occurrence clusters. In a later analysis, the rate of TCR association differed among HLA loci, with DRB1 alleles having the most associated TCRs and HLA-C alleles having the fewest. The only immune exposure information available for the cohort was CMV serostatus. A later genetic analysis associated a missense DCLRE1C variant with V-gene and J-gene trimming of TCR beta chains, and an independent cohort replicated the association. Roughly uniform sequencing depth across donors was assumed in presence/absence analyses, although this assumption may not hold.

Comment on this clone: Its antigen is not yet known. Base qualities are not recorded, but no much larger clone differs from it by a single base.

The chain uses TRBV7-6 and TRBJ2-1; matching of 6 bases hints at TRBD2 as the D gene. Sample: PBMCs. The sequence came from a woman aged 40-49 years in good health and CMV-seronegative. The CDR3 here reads CASSSLAGTYNEQFF. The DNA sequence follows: TGTGCCAGCAGCTCGTTAGCCGGGACTTACAATGAGCAGTTCTTC.